This T cell receptor (beta chain) was profiled in a study of T cells in Graves' hyperthyroidism and ophthalmopathy (dated by TCRdb to 2018 to 2020). Some background on the complete study: Peripheral blood was collected at initial diagnosis, before any treatment. Once sampling was done, hyperthyroidism patients were given methimazole at a starting dose of 30 mg daily, whereas ophthalmopathy patients were given high-dose intravenous methylprednisolone. The paper describes TCR Vbeta CDR3 sequencing of 140 or so peripheral blood samples, made up of around 41 ophthalmopathy patients, roughly 72 hyperthyroidism patients and some 17 progressor patients. To identify TCR V-J signatures that set the groups apart, the researchers used a discovery cohort of 100 patients, made up of 40 to 45 with Graves' ophthalmopathy and 57 with stable Graves' hyperthyroidism. Thyroid tissue and blood T-cell repertoires from several Graves' hyperthyroidism patients were also compared in the study. For training and testing, the 100 patients in the discovery cohort were randomly divided in a 7:3 ratio. Whether ophthalmopathy could be predicted prospectively was tested in an independent validation cohort made up of some 20 hyperthyroidism patients plus 17 patients who later progressed to ophthalmopathy.

Amplification of TCR beta CDR3 regions was carried out from RNA transcripts. The first round of RT-PCR for the TCR CDR3 was performed with the HTBI primer set and the Qiagen OneStep RT-PCR kit. Libraries were constructed in a second round of multiplex PCR, after which size selection and purification were carried out. The libraries were sequenced on an Illumina HiSeq2000 using paired-end 100 bp reads. On the authors' methods: SOAPnuke was used to process the raw data, throwing out any read that contained adapters or uncalled bases, had a mean Phred below 15, or lacked an exact constant-primer or identifier match. COPE v1.2.5 was used to merge high-quality paired reads, and clonotypes were defined as unique nucleotide sequences. MiTCR v1.1 was used to align clonotypes to the IMGT TRBV, TRBD and TRBJ reference segments. Analysis was restricted to V-J combinations with a frequency above 0.0001, which covered roughly 99% of repertoires. The TCS score was defined as F50 (clonal expansion) divided by E x V (chaos), with BLOSUM62-based TCRdist calculated between CDR3 peptides within each V-J. Welch's t-statistics and random forest reduced 514 V-J features to 13, which were used in a naive Bayes classifier (R e1071). The raw public reads went through TCRdb reprocessing: fastp at Q25, MiXCR clone calling, in-frame beta chains kept. Here each entry gathers all rows of one CDR3 protein and keeps the most common genes and DNA. What appears here as the V and J calls and clone size reflects TCRdb's work, not the paper's. This sample lists about 520,000 distinct CDR3 sequences; roughly 25% were detected once. In total, the top ten clones hold about 11% of the sample.

In the ophthalmopathy patients, disease was moderately to severely active, with a Clinical Activity Score of 3 or more, a NOSPECS grade of 4 or more, and a duration of less than 3 months. Exclusion was applied to patients with uncontrolled infections, other autoimmune diseases, pregnancy or lactation. Clinical symptoms, serum thyroxine and TRAb, thyroid ultrasound, and orbital computed tomography formed the basis for the diagnoses. PBMCs were separated from 8 to 10 ml of fresh peripheral blood using Ficoll-Paque density gradient centrifugation. Total RNA was extracted with Trizol reagent, and quality was checked on an Agilent 2100 Bioanalyzer. Germline trimming amounts to 1 base on V and 14 bases on J, with 6 as the count of junction bases outside the gene matches. CDR1 and CDR2 (LNHNV, YYDKDF) derive from the germline V gene (reference sequence). Counted from cysteine to phenylalanine, this CDR3 has 12 amino acids. Only CDR3 DNA is held: 36 bases, read in frame from base 1.

What the work shows at the level of the full study, not this receptor alone: Sample size was not statistically predetermined, and investigators were not blinded to group allocation. A model built on a 13 V-J signature distinguished ophthalmopathy from stable hyperthyroidism, reaching roughly 88% sensitivity and about 81% specificity in cross-validation and 80%/75% in testing. In validation, the model predicted progression to ophthalmopathy with just under 71% sensitivity and 72% to 85% specificity, a median of around six months before onset. Blood samples also contained most of the expanded thyroid clonotypes (frequency above 0.001), which suggests that blood repertoires may reflect thyroid immune responses.

With respect to this clonotype: Its antigen is unknown. No much larger clone is present one base from it, and per-base qualities are unavailable.

The TCR comes from a woman in her 30s with Graves' ophthalmopathy. Here the chain combines TRBV15 and TRBJ1-2; TRBD1 agrees with 8 junctional bases. The sequencing input was blood. The DNA sequence is as follows: TGTGCCACCAGCAGAGGGGACAGGAACCCAACCTTC. Its amino acids are CATSRGDRNPTF.